These 22 T cell receptor beta chains were all obtained from the same sample, sequenced in a study of T cells after yellow fever vaccination. Each CDR3 protein is one row after TCRdb ran MiXCR on the 5' RACE reads. The sample carries 310,000 or so distinct CDR3 sequences, about 6.6% recorded once. This specimen consisted of PBMCs, obtained about 49 days after the first yellow fever vaccination. These receptors all come from a man aged 18 to 30 who received the YFV17D yellow fever vaccine.

With respect to this clonotype: A junction boundary mismatches the germline segment, possibly from a read error. The chain combines TRBV10-3 with TRBJ2-1; TRBD1 aligns across 8 bases. This CDR3 is built from 13 residues. The germline gives CDR1 ENHRY, CDR2 SYGVKD. The CDR3 loop reads CTITQGASNEQFF. Here the CDR3 DNA reads TGTACCATCACCCAGGGGGCTTCAAATGAGCAGTTCTTC.

The chain combines TRBV5-1 with TRBJ2-2; D ambiguous. CDR3 length equals 13 residues. Germline CDR1 SGHRS, CDR2 YFSETQ. V was pared by 0 bases and J by 4 bases, with 4 bases between. CDR3 DNA: TGCGCCAGCAGCTTGGAGCTCACCGGGGAGCTGTTTTTT. This gives the protein CASSLELTGELFF.

The chain has TRBV4-1 and TRBJ1-1; weak D call: TRBD1 (5 bases). V gave up 2 bases and J gave up 7 bases, with 14 bases separating them. CDR1 is MGHRA and CDR2 is YSYEKL in the germline V gene. The CDR3 covers 14 residues. The CDR3 region is CASSQPRAGNEAFF. CDR3 bases: TGCGCCAGCAGCCAACCCAGGGCGGGGAATGAAGCTTTCTTT.

The genes are TRBV23-1 and TRBJ2-1, with 12 bases fitting TRBD1. TRBV23-1 is annotated as an ORF whose role is uncertain. J was trimmed by 5 bases and V by 3 bases; bases with no gene match: 5. The CDR3 runs 16 residues. The CDR3 protein is CASSHPGTGGHNEQFF. The CDR3, as DNA: TGCGCCAGCAGTCACCCCGGGACAGGGGGCCACAATGAGCAGTTCTTC.

The chain has TRBV18 and TRBJ2-3, with D maybe TRBD1 (5 bases). CDR3 size: 15 residues. Trimming left V 1 base short and J 1 base short, with 9 bases between. The V gene's germline CDR1 is KGHSH and CDR2 LQKENI. This CDR3 reads CASSPLEGGTDTQYF. CDR3 in DNA: TGTGCCAGCTCACCACTGGAAGGGGGCACAGATACGCAGTATTTT. Full variable domain (rest looked up from reference TRBV18 and TRBJ2-3): NAGVMQNPRHLVRRRGQEARLRCSPMKGHSHVYWYRQLPEEGLKFMVYLQKENIIDESGMPKERFSAEFPKEGPSILRIQQVVRGDSAAYFCASSPLEGGTDTQYFGPGTRLTVL.

This clonotype was observed a handful of times. The V and J genes are TRBV6-2 or TRBV6-3 and TRBJ2-2, with D unresolved. The V end was cut by 4 bases, the J end by 4 bases, with 16 bases between. Per germline, CDR1 MNHEY and CDR2 SVGEGT. The CDR3 extends over 16 amino acids. This CDR3 reads CASSFGPPWATGELFF. The CDR3 nucleotides are TGTGCCAGCAGTTTTGGACCCCCCTGGGCCACCGGGGAGCTGTTTTTT.

This clonotype was detected a few times. Germline and junction disagree at one end, which may indicate a read error. The genes are TRBV7-7 and TRBJ2-5; D ambiguous. This CDR3 is 12 amino acids long. CDR1 SSHAT and CDR2 FNYEAQ come from the germline V gene (reference sequence). The CDR3 coding sequence is TGTGCTAGCAGCCATCCATGGGGGACCCAGTACTTC. This encodes CASSHPWGTQYF.

This clonotype occurred many times. The CDR3 region has the DNA TGCGCCAGCAGCCCCCGACAGGAAACTAATGAAAAACTGTTTTTT. Its translation is CASSPRQETNEKLFF. J is TRBJ1-4 and V is TRBV5-1; tentative D call: TRBD1 (6 bases). Germline lookup yields CDR1 SGHRS and CDR2 YFSETQ. This CDR3 contains 15 residues. The V and J ends lost 4 bases and 1 base respectively, with 11 bases between them. The whole variable domain, filled in from reference TRBV5-1 and TRBJ1-4, reads KAGVTQTPRYLIKTRGQQVTLSCSPISGHRSVSWYQQTPGQGLQFLFEYFSETQRNKGNFPGRFSGRQFSNSRSEMNVSTLELGDSALYLCASSPRQETNEKLFFGSGTQLSVL.

This clonotype was seen a few times. CDR3 loop: CASSYPTGGADTEAFF. The CDR3, as DNA: TGTGCCAGTAGTTATCCCACAGGGGGCGCGGACACTGAAGCTTTCTTT. This rearrangement joins TRBV19 to TRBJ1-1; 9 nucleotides agree with TRBD1. The ends lost 5 bases at V and 3 bases at J; junction bases unmatched: 10. Per germline, CDR1 LNHDA and CDR2 SQIVND (reference sequence). The CDR3 runs to 16 residues.

This clonotype was found once. The gene calls are TRBV5-6 and TRBJ2-1; D unresolved. From germline, CDR1 is SGHDT and CDR2 YYEEEE. Between the trimmed V and J ends, which lost 3 bases and 5 bases, there was a span of 9 bases. There are 13 residues in the CDR3. The CDR3 reads CASSSGLHNEQFF. The CDR3 nucleotides are TGTGCCAGCAGCTCCGGGCTCCACAATGAGCAGTTCTTC.

This clonotype appeared many times. V gene TRBV20-1 combines with J gene TRBJ2-3; the D gene is possibly TRBD1 (5 bases). Trimming shortened V by 1 base and J by 0 bases, and 8 bases separated the two germline ends. Germline assignment: CDR1 DFQATT and CDR2 SNEGSKA (reference sequence). The CDR3 is 14 residues long. The CDR3 DNA follows: TGCAGTGCTAGAGGGACAACTAGCACAGATACGCAGTATTTT. It encodes CSARGTTSTDTQYF.

This clonotype was observed a few times. The V gene is TRBV20-1, the J gene TRBJ2-1; 11 bases are a match to TRBD2. The V gene end was trimmed by 3 bases and the J gene end by 4 bases; junction bases not matched to a gene: 5. This CDR3 has 15 residues. Germline-derived CDR1 and CDR2 are DFQATT and SNEGSKA (reference sequence). The CDR3 bases are TGCAGTGCTAGGAGACTAGCGGGGCATTACAATGAGCAGTTCTTC. It encodes CSARRLAGHYNEQFF.

This clonotype was counted between two and nine times. CDR3 nucleotides: TGCGCCAGCAGCCAAGAATTTCAGGGGTCCGGGGAGCTGTTTTTT. This translates into CASSQEFQGSGELFF. The rearrangement uses TRBV4-3 and TRBJ2-2; tentatively, D is TRBD1 (6 bases). V shed 0 bases and J shed 6 bases, with 11 bases lying between them. CDR1 and CDR2 (germline): LGHNA, YSLEER. The CDR3 extends over 15 amino acids.

This clonotype showed up many times. The rearrangement joins TRBV7-2 to TRBJ2-4; 12 bases align to TRBD2. CDR3 length: 16 residues. The trim removed 5 bases at V and 2 bases at J, leaving 4 bases unmatched. Germline CDR1 SGHTA, CDR2 FQGNSA. The CDR3 reads CASSLTSGGSKNIQYF. In DNA form, the CDR3 reads TGTGCCAGCAGCCTGACTAGCGGGGGCTCCAAAAACATTCAGTACTTC.

This chain joins TRBV5-4 and TRBJ2-2, with 8 nucleotides matching TRBD1. Germline loops: CDR1 SGHNT, CDR2 YYREEE (reference sequence). The CDR3 length is 15 residues. With V trimmed by 5 bases and J by 6 bases, 9 bases remained unmatched. The chain's CDR3 is CASSVARGLSGELFF. CDR3 DNA: TGTGCCAGCAGTGTTGCCAGGGGGCTTTCCGGGGAGCTGTTTTTT.

In its sample, this clonotype was seen a few times. The chain recombines TRBV24-1 with TRBJ2-1; the match to TRBD2 covers 13 bases. Per germline, CDR1 KGHDR and CDR2 SFDVKD. The CDR3 totals 16 residues. Trimming cost V 4 bases and J 8 bases; bases outside gene matches: 7. CDR3 sequence reads: CATSESRTSGSYEQFF. As DNA, the CDR3 is TGTGCCACCAGTGAATCGCGGACTAGCGGGAGCTATGAGCAGTTCTTC.

This clonotype was counted between two and nine times. This chain connects TRBV28 to TRBJ1-2; no clear D gene. Trimming cost V 7 bases and J 2 bases, with 8 bases left between them. The CDR3 length is 12 residues. Germline-derived CDR1 and CDR2 are MDHEN and SYDVKM. The chain's CDR3 is CASTQYNYGYTF. In DNA form, the CDR3 reads TGTGCCAGCACACAGTACAACTATGGCTACACCTTC.

The V call is TRBV4-2, the J call TRBJ1-6; D is possibly TRBD1 (5 bases). CDR1 and CDR2 from the germline V gene are LGHNA and YNFKEQ. The V end lost 2 bases, the J end lost 2 bases, and 19 bases lay between the germline ends. The CDR3 is 19 residues long. The CDR3 region has the DNA TGTGCCAGCAGCCAACAAACTGGGGGAGGGTACGCCTATAATTCACCCCTCCACTTT. Translating it yields CASSQQTGGGYAYNSPLHF.

This clonotype was seen only a few times. The chain couples TRBV10-2 to TRBJ1-1; TRBD1 matches at 7 bases. V was pared by 6 bases and J by 7 bases, with 2 bases of the junction left unmatched. The germline V gene encodes CDR1 WSHSY and CDR2 SAAADI. The CDR3 is 11 amino acids. In DNA form, the CDR3 reads TGCGCCAGCAGGGGACAGAGTGAAGCTTTCTTT. It codes for CASRGQSEAFF.

This clonotype has ten or more counts. The chain combines TRBV5-1 with TRBJ2-1; D gene ambiguous. The CDR3 contains 13 residues. The V and J ends lost 4 bases and 7 bases respectively, with 12 bases between them. Germline V gene lookup returns CDR1 SGHRS and CDR2 YFSETQ. CDR3: CASSGGFSNEQFF. CDR3 sequence (DNA): TGCGCCAGCAGCGGCGGCTTCTCTAATGAGCAGTTCTTC.

In its sample, this clonotype was seen many times. J is TRBJ2-7 and V is TRBV27; D perhaps matches TRBD1 (5 bases). CDR3 length: 14 residues. Trimming pared 3 bases from V and 4 bases from J, leaving 13 bases between. From germline, CDR1 is MNHEY and CDR2 SMNVEV (reference sequence). The DNA for the CDR3 is TGTGCCAGCAGTTTCCAGGGCACTACTTACGAGCAGTACTTC. Translated, it gives CASSFQGTTYEQYF.

This clonotype occurred once. J is TRBJ1-2 and V is TRBV7-9, with D unresolved. This CDR3 is 14 amino acids long. Trimming shortened V by 4 bases and J by 4 bases, and 13 bases separated the two germline ends. The germline gives CDR1 SEHNR, CDR2 FQNEAQ (reference sequence). CDR3 sequence: CASSSTGSSYGYTF. The CDR3 DNA reads TGTGCCAGCAGCTCAACGGGGAGTAGCTATGGCTACACCTTC.